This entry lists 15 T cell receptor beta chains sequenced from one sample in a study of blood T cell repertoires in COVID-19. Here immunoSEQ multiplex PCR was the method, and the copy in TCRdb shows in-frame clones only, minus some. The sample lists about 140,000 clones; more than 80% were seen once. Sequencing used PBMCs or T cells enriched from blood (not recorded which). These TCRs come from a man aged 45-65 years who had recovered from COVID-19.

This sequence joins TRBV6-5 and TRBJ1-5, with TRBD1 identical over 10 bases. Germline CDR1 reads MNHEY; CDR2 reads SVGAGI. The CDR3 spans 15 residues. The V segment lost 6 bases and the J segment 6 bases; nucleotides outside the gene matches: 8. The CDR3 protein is CASRGQGGQLQPQHF. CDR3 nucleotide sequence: TGTGCCAGCAGAGGACAGGGGGGCCAACTTCAGCCCCAGCATTTT.

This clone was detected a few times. The CDR3 region is CASSESAGGNEKLFF. CDR3 DNA: TGTGCCAGCAGTGAAAGCGCGGGCGGTAATGAAAAACTGTTTTTT. The V gene is TRBV6-1, the J gene TRBJ1-4; unclear D gene. Germline values: CDR1 MNHNS, CDR2 SASEGT. The CDR3 length is 15 residues. Trimming removed 2 bases from V and 4 bases from J, with 11 bases in between.

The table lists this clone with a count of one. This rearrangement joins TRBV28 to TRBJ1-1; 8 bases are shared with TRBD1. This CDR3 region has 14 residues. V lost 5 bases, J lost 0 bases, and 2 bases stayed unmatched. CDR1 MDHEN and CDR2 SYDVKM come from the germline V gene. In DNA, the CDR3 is TGTGCCAGCAGTCGCAGGGGGCTGAACACTGAAGCTTTCTTT. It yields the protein CASSRRGLNTEAFF.

The DNA of the CDR3 is TGCGCCAGCAGCCAAGACCTGGCTCAGCCCCAGCATTTT. Encoded protein: CASSQDLAQPQHF. The chain joins TRBV4-3 to TRBJ1-5, with D unresolved. CDR1 LGHNA and CDR2 YSLEER come from the germline V gene. V gave up 0 bases and J gave up 6 bases, with 6 bases separating them. The CDR3 spans 13 residues.

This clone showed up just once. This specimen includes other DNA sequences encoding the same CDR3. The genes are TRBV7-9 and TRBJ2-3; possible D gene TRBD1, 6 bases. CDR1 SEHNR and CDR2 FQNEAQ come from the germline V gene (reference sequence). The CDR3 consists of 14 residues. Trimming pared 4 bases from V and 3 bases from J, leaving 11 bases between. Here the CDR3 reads CASSSTGSTDTQYF. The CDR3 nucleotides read TGTGCCAGCAGCTCGACAGGTTCAACAGATACGCAGTATTTT. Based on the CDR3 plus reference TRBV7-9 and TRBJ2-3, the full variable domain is DTGVSQNPRHKITKRGQNVTFRCDPISEHNRLYWYRQTLGQGPEFLTYFQNEAQLEKSRLLSDRFSAERPKGSFSTLEIQRTEQGDSAMYLCASSSTGSTDTQYFGPGTRLTVL.

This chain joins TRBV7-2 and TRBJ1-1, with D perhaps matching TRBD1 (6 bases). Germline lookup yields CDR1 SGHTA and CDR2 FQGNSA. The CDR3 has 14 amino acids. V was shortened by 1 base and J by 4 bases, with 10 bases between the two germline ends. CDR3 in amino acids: CASSLDTGSTEAFF. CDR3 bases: TGTGCCAGCAGCTTAGATACAGGGAGCACTGAAGCTTTCTTT.

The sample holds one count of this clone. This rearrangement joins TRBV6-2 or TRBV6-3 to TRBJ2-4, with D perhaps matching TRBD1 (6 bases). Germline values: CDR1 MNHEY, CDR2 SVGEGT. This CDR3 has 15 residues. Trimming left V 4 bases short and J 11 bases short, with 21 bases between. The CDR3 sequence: CASSFSGQPAFLQYF. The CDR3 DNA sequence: TGTGCCAGCAGTTTCTCCGGACAGCCGGCATTTCTTCAGTACTTC.

The CDR3 DNA sequence: TGTGCCAGTAGTATAGGAGGACAGGTCCGAAGTGGCTACACCTTC. Translated: CASSIGGQVRSGYTF. The chain links TRBV19 to TRBJ1-2, with 7 nucleotides matching TRBD1. V was clipped by 1 base and J by 7 bases; unmatched bases: 9. Germline V lookup: CDR1 LNHDA, CDR2 SQIVND (reference sequence). The CDR3 has 15 residues.

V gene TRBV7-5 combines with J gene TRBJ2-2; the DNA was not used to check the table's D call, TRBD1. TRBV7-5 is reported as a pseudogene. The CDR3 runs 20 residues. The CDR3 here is CVRSLGIGRGLTLNTGELFF. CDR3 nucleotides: TGTGTCAGAAGCTTAGGGATCGGAAGGGGGCTCACTTTGAACACCGGGGAGCTGTTTTTT.

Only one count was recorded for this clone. The CDR3 protein is CASSQSPGGEKLFF. Written as DNA, the CDR3 is TGCGCCAGCAGCCAGAGTCCCGGCGGTGAAAAACTGTTTTTT. The rearrangement uses TRBV5-1 and TRBJ1-4; D remains unclear. Germline V gives CDR1 SGHRS, CDR2 YFSETQ. V was trimmed by 4 bases and J by 7 bases, leaving 14 bases between them. There are 14 residues in the CDR3.

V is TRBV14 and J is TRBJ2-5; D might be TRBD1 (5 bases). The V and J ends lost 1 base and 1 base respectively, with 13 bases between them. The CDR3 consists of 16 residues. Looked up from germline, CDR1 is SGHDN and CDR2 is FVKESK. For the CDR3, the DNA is TGTGCCAGCAGCCAAGCTGCCTACAGGATCCAAGAGACCCAGTACTTC. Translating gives CASSQAAYRIQETQYF.

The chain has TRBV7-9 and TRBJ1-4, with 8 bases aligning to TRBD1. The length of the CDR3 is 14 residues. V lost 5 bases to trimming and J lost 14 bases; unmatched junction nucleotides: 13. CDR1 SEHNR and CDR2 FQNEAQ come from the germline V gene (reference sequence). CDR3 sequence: CASSPQGAHPLLFF. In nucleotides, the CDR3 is TGTGCCAGCAGCCCTCAGGGGGCACACCCACTCCTGTTTTTT.

DNA for the CDR3: TGTGCCAGCAGTCGGGGACAGTCGTCTTCTGGGGCCAACGTCCTGACTTTC. It translates to CASSRGQSSSGANVLTF. The V call is TRBV6-2 or TRBV6-3, the J call TRBJ2-6; 7 positions agree with TRBD1. CDR1 and CDR2 from the germline V gene are MNHEY and SVGEGT. This CDR3 contains 17 residues. The J segment lost 1 base and the V segment lost 5 bases, leaving 8 bases of the junction unmatched.

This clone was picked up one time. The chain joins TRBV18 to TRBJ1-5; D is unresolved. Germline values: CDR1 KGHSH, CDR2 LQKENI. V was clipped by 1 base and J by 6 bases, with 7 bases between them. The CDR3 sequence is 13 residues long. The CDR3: CASSPLRGQPQHF. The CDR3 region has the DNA TGTGCCAGCTCACCACTCCGGGGTCAGCCCCAGCATTTT.

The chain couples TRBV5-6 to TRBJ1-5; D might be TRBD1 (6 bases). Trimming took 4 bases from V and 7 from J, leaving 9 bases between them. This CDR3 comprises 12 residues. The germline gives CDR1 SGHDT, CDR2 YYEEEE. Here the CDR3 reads CASSRGNQPQHF. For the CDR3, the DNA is TGTGCCAGCAGCAGGGGGAACCAGCCCCAGCATTTT.